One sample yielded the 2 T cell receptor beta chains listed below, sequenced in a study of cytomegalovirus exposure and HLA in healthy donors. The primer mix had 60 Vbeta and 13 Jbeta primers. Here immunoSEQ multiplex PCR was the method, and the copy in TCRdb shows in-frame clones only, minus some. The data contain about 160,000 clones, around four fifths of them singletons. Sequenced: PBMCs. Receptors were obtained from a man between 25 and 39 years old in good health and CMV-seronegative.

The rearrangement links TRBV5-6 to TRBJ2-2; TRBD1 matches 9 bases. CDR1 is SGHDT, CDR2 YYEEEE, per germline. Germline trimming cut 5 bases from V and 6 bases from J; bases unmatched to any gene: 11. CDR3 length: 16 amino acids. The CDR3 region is CASSLPGTGLAGELFF. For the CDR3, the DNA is TGTGCCAGCAGTTTACCCGGGACAGGGTTGGCCGGGGAGCTGTTTTTT.

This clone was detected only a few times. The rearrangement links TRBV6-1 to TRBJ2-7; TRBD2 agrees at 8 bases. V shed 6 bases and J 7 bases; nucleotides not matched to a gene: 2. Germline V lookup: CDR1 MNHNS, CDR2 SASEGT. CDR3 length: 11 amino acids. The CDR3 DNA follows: TGTGCCAGCAGCCCGGGGGGGGAGCAGTACTTC. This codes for CASSPGGEQYF.